This is a list of T cell receptor beta chains from one sample in a study of type 1 regulatory T cells. TCRdb recomputed calls from the reads with MiXCR, one row per CDR3 protein. The top ten hold approximately 1.8% of the sample, which has roughly 60,000 distinct CDR3 sequences, 62% seen once. No antigen has been assigned to these receptors. The sequenced sample consisted of cultured non-Tr1 T cells, either the whole culture or a sorted T cell fraction (not recorded which). All receptors come from a human donor in good health. Each CDR3 is given with its conserved first and last residue. The D gene is left open where the match is weak. Size values are once, few and many counts, or a class for expanded clones, and some rows have none.

TRBJ1-2 - TRBD1 TRBV18 TGTGCCAGCTCACTGGACAGGGTAGATGGCTACACCTTC CASSLDRVDGYTF
TRBJ2-3 - - TRBV20-1 TGCAGTGCTAGCAACCCACTAGCCGGAGACGGGGATACGCAGTATTTT CSASNPLAGDGDTQYF
TRBJ2-1 - TRBD2 TRBV7-6 TGTGCCAGCACCCCGGGTGCGGGAGGCGTTTACAATGAGCAGTTCTTC CASTPGAGGVYNEQFF
TRBJ2-7 - TRBD2 TRBV20-1 TGCAGTGCTAGTGCTACTAGCGGGAGGGTGTGGTACGAGCAGTACTTC CSASATSGRVWYEQYF
TRBJ1-3 - - TRBV18 TGTGCCAGCTCACCACCGGAATTCGCCATCTCTGGAAACACCATATATTTT CASSPPEFAISGNTIYF
TRBJ2-1 - TRBD2 TRBV4-2 TGTGCCAGCAGCCAAGTCCGCGGGAGCGGGGGCAATGAGCAGTTCTTC CASSQVRGSGGNEQFF
TRBJ2-3 once - TRBV7-2 TGTGCCAGCAGCCACAGGACCGGGGACGCAGATACGCAGTATTTT CASSHRTGDADTQYF
TRBJ1-1 - - TRBV29-1 TGCAGCGTTGAAGATCAGGGGAACACTGAAGCTTTCTTT CSVEDQGNTEAFF
TRBJ2-1 - - TRBV28 TGTGCCAGCACCGGGATCCTATCCTACAATGAGCAGTTCTTC CASTGILSYNEQFF
TRBJ1-5 - - TRBV20-1 TGCAGTGCGCAGCAGGGGTATCAGCCCCAGCATTTT CSAQQGYQPQHF
TRBJ2-5 few - TRBV7-3 TGTGCCAGCAGCTTGGCGGGGGCAAACAACCAAGAGACCCAGTACTTC CASSLAGANNQETQYF
TRBJ2-1 - TRBD1 TRBV12-3/TRBV12-4 TGTGCCAGCAGGCTCTTTTCCGGGACAGACCACAATGAGCAGTTCTTC CASRLFSGTDHNEQFF
TRBJ1-1 - TRBD1 TRBV28 TGTGCCAGCGAAGGGGACAGGACAGCTTTCTTT CASEGDRTAFF
TRBJ2-3 - TRBD2 TRBV20-1 TGCAGTGGTACTAGCGGAAGCACAGATACGCAGTATTTT CSGTSGSTDTQYF
TRBJ2-5 - TRBD1 TRBV2 TGTGCCAGCAGAGTGATCGGACAGGTCGAGATGCAAGAGACCCAGTACTTC CASRVIGQVEMQETQYF
TRBJ2-5 - - TRBV6-1 TGTGCCAGCAGTGGAGGACTCGTCCAAGAGACCCAGTACTTC CASSGGLVQETQYF
TRBJ2-5 - - TRBV6-2/TRBV6-3 TGTGCCAGCACTTGGGGCGAGACCCAGTACTTC CASTWGETQYF
TRBJ2-7 - TRBD2 TRBV12-3/TRBV12-4 TGTGCCAGCAGGTCCGCGGGAGGTTTGGCGTCCGTGCAGTACTTC CASRSAGGLASVQYF
TRBJ2-3 once TRBD2 TRBV7-2 TGTGCCAGCAGCCCGGGACTAGCGGTCACAGATACGCAGTATTTT CASSPGLAVTDTQYF
TRBJ2-7 few - TRBV12-3/TRBV12-4 TGTGCCAGCAGTTTTATCCTCCCAGGCGACGAGCAGTACTTC CASSFILPGDEQYF
TRBJ2-3 - - TRBV11-2 TGTGCCAGCAGCTTGGGGACGGCAGATACGCAGTATTTT CASSLGTADTQYF
TRBJ2-1 many - TRBV6-1 TGTGCCGGGCAGGAGTCCTCCTACAATGAGCAGTTCTTC CAGQESSYNEQFF
TRBJ2-7 - - TRBV30 TGTGCCTGGAGTGTACCGGGGCCCCGGGGCGAGCAGTACTTC CAWSVPGPRGEQYF
TRBJ1-2 - TRBD1 TRBV6-1 TGTGCCAGCAGGACAGGGGGAAACTATGGCTACACCTTC CASRTGGNYGYTF
TRBJ2-7 few TRBD1 TRBV29-1 TGCAGCGTTGAAGGGTTAAAGGACAGGGGGAAATACGAGCAGTACTTC CSVEGLKDRGKYEQYF
TRBJ2-7 - - TRBV20-1 TGCAGTGCTCACGGGGGCAGATCCTACGAGCAGTACTTC CSAHGGRSYEQYF
TRBJ2-1 - - TRBV30 TGTACCTGGGTCCGGCAGGGAATGTACAATGAGCAGTTCTTC CTWVRQGMYNEQFF
TRBJ1-1 - - TRBV12-3/TRBV12-4 TGTGCCAGCAGTTTGCCCCCGGGCCCTGAAGCTTTCTTT CASSLPPGPEAFF
TRBJ2-5 few - TRBV7-2 TGTGCCAGCAGCTCCCCCTGGGGGTCGGGAAGGGAGACCCAGTACTTC CASSSPWGSGRETQYF
TRBJ2-2 few - TRBV2 TGTGCCAGCAGTGAAGTCAGGGCCACCGGGGAGCTGTTTTTT CASSEVRATGELFF
TRBJ2-3 once TRBD1 TRBV30 TGTGCCTGGAGGGACTCTAGACGGACAGGGCGATCCGACACAGATACGCAGTATTTT CAWRDSRRTGRSDTDTQYF
TRBJ1-1 few TRBD1 TRBV4-1 TGCGCCAGCAGCCAACTCCGAGGGACAGGGGTTACTGAAGCTTTCTTT CASSQLRGTGVTEAFF
TRBJ2-4 - - TRBV7-9 TGTGCCAGCAGTCCCTTGGTAGGGACACCCGTCGACATTCAGTACTTC CASSPLVGTPVDIQYF
TRBJ2-1 - - TRBV7-2 TGTGCCAGCAGCGGGAGTCGATCTGCCTACAATGAGCAGTTCTTC CASSGSRSAYNEQFF
TRBJ1-1 - - TRBV18 TGTGCCAGCTCACCACTTGGGTCAACTGAAGCTTTCTTT CASSPLGSTEAFF
TRBJ1-1 - - TRBV28 TGTGCCAGCAGTTTTATGGAGAACACTGAAGCTTTCTTT CASSFMENTEAFF
TRBJ2-2 - - TRBV28 TGTGCCAGCAGTTTGAGTGCACGGGAGCTGTTTTTT CASSLSARELFF
TRBJ2-7 once - TRBV7-2 TGTGCCAGCAGCTTCCGGGACACTTCCTACGAGCAGTACTTC CASSFRDTSYEQYF
TRBJ2-1 few TRBD2 TRBV19 TGTGCCAGTAGTAGTCTAGCGGGAGCCAAGGAGCAGTTCTTC CASSSLAGAKEQFF
TRBJ2-1 - TRBD2 TRBV7-2 TGTGCCAGCAGCTTCGGTGAGAAAGGACTAGCGGGACACAATGAGCAGTTCTTC CASSFGEKGLAGHNEQFF
TRBJ2-3 - - TRBV7-2 TGTGCCAGCAGCTTAGTCCTGGGGGCTAGCACAGATACGCAGTATTTT CASSLVLGASTDTQYF
TRBJ1-6 - - TRBV3-1 TGTGCCAGCAGCCATTCTATGAATAGGGGAAATTCACCCCTCCACTTT CASSHSMNRGNSPLHF
TRBJ2-1 - - TRBV15 TGTGCCACCAGCTCCCCTACCCGAATCTACAATGAGCAGTTCTTC CATSSPTRIYNEQFF
TRBJ1-6 - - TRBV5-6 TGTGCCAGCAGCTTGGAAATGTCGGGGGATGGGGATTCACCCCTCCACTTT CASSLEMSGDGDSPLHF
TRBJ2-5 once - TRBV2 TGTGCCAGCAGCAAACAAGAGACCCAGTACTTC CASSKQETQYF
TRBJ2-7 - - TRBV20-1 TGCAGTGCTCTGCGGGAAACCTACGAGCAGTACTTC CSALRETYEQYF
TRBJ2-2 - TRBD1 TRBV20-1 TGCAGTGCTAGAAGGACAGGGAGCACCGGGGAGCTGTTTTTT CSARRTGSTGELFF
TRBJ2-7 - TRBD2 TRBV10-3 TGTGCCATCAGTGAGCGTCAACCGGGACTAGCGGACGAGCAGTACTTC CAISERQPGLADEQYF
TRBJ1-5 - TRBD1 TRBV23-1 TGCGCCAGCAGTCAGACCGGACAGGGGGATAATCAGCCCCAGCATTTT CASSQTGQGDNQPQHF
TRBJ2-7 - - TRBV27 TGTGCCAGCAGCGGAGGGGGCTACGAGCAGTACTTC CASSGGGYEQYF
TRBJ1-1 - - TRBV5-1 TGCGCCAGCAGCTTATCACAGGGATATGAAGCTTTCTTT CASSLSQGYEAFF
TRBJ2-5 few - TRBV24-1 TGTGCCACCAGTGTCGGGGAGACCACCACAAGAGAGACCCAGTACTTC CATSVGETTTRETQYF
TRBJ1-2 - TRBD1 TRBV7-2 TGTGCCAGCAGCCCGATACAGGGGGCTTACGGCTACACCTTC CASSPIQGAYGYTF
TRBJ2-1 few - TRBV12-3/TRBV12-4 TGTGCCAGCAGTCCTCGTCTAGGGGCCAATGAGCAGTTCTTC CASSPRLGANEQFF
TRBJ2-5 - TRBD2 TRBV5-8 TGTGCCAGCAGCTCAATAGCGGGAGGTGGCTTGTTGGAGACCCAGTACTTC CASSSIAGGGLLETQYF